This passage covers 8 T cell receptor beta chains from one sample sequenced in a study of blood T cell repertoires in COVID-19 (dated by TCRdb to 2019 to 2021). Receptor libraries were prepared by the immunoSEQ multiplex PCR assay. TCRdb carries this immuneACCESS record with in-frame sequences only. Its versions omit some clonotypes, under half of them owing to an unresolved V gene in the studies checked, with the rest unexplained. This sample comprises roughly 420,000 clones, roughly 90% of them detected only once. Jointly, the top ten make up around 0.95% of the sample. The sequenced material came from PBMCs or T cells enriched from blood (not recorded which). All receptors come from a woman aged 30 to 39 with acute COVID-19.

In DNA, the CDR3 is TGTGCCAGCAGCCCGCTGGACGGGGGGGTCTACGAGCAGTACTTC. This encodes CASSPLDGGVYEQYF. The genes are TRBV3-1 (or the pseudogene TRBV3-2) and TRBJ2-7; 8 bases map to TRBD2. Germline V lookup: CDR1 LGHDT, CDR2 YNNKEL (reference sequence). The CDR3 loop spans 15 amino acids. J gave up 3 bases and V 4 bases, and 8 bases lay outside the gene matches.

CDR3 residues: CASSVVSFGGDTQYF. In nucleotides, the CDR3 is TGTGCCAGCAGCGTAGTCAGCTTCGGGGGAGATACGCAGTATTTT. V is TRBV9 and J is TRBJ2-3; TRBD2 is a possible D gene (6 bases). The CDR3 has 15 residues. The ends were cut back, 0 bases at V and 5 bases at J, with 13 bases in the middle. CDR1 is SGDLS and CDR2 is YYNGEE in the germline V gene.

Turning to this clone: Other nucleotide sequences in the sample specify the same CDR3. The chain employs TRBV19 and TRBJ2-7; D is possibly TRBD1 (5 bases). V dropped 1 base and J dropped 3 bases, with 7 bases sitting between them. Germline assignment: CDR1 LNHDA and CDR2 SQIVND (reference sequence). The length of the CDR3 is 13 residues. The CDR3 region has the DNA TGTGCCAGTAGTATAGGTCAGGGCTACGAGCAGTACTTC. This sequence encodes CASSIGQGYEQYF.

The V gene is TRBV24-1, the J gene TRBJ1-4, with D hard to call. The ends were cut back, 2 bases at V and 1 base at J, with 7 bases in the middle. Germline-derived CDR1 and CDR2 are KGHDR and SFDVKD. The CDR3 is made up of 15 amino acids. DNA for the CDR3: TGTGCCACCAGTGATTCCCGAGGAACTAATGAAAAACTGTTTTTT. Residues: CATSDSRGTNEKLFF.

The V call is TRBV3-1 (or the pseudogene TRBV3-2), the J call TRBJ1-3, with TRBD1 as a possible D gene (6 bases). Germline lookup yields CDR1 LGHDT and CDR2 YNNKEL (reference sequence). The ends were cut back, 0 bases at V and 2 bases at J, with 14 bases in the middle. The CDR3 runs 17 residues. The CDR3 loop is CASSQDLIQGTGNTIYF. Here the CDR3 DNA reads TGTGCCAGCAGCCAAGATCTAATACAGGGAACTGGAAACACCATATATTTT.

The chain combines TRBV24-1 with TRBJ2-7; D is possibly TRBD1 (6 bases). Germline V CDR1 and CDR2: KGHDR, SFDVKD. CDR3 length equals 14 residues. The V end lost 6 bases, the J end lost 0 bases, and 11 bases lay between the germline ends. The CDR3 is CATSSGTHSYEQYF. CDR3 nucleotides: TGTGCCACCAGTTCCGGGACACACTCCTACGAGCAGTACTTC.

This chain joins TRBV5-1 and TRBJ2-3; D remains unclear. Germline CDR1 SGHRS, CDR2 YFSETQ. Trimming pared 4 bases from V and 6 bases from J, leaving 15 bases between. There are 14 residues in the CDR3. Here the CDR3 reads CASSSSLDWDTQYF. The CDR3 region has the DNA TGCGCCAGCAGCAGCAGCCTAGATTGGGATACGCAGTATTTT.

This rearrangement joins TRBV28 to TRBJ2-2; 9 positions agree with TRBD1. Trimming cost V 1 base and J 1 base; bases outside gene matches: 7. The CDR3 is 18 amino acids. Germline CDR1 and CDR2: MDHEN and SYDVKM. CDR3 bases: TGTGCCAGCAGTTTATTACCGGGACAGGGTCGGAACACCGGGGAGCTGTTTTTT. Translating it yields CASSLLPGQGRNTGELFF.